This T cell receptor beta chain was obtained from a study of cytomegalovirus exposure and HLA in healthy donors. Produced via immunoSEQ multiplex PCR; TCRdb's table is partial and in-frame only. The data hold tens of thousands of clones, with more than 75% observed a single time. This clone was seen only once. The germline gives CDR1 SGHTA, CDR2 FQGNSA. The CDR3 spans 12 residues. Trimming pared 2 bases from V and 5 bases from J, leaving 5 bases between. The source is a man between 18 and 35 years old in good health and CMV-seronegative. The specimen was PBMCs. This chain joins TRBV7-2 and TRBJ2-3; D not certain. CDR3 sequence reads: CASSLIRDTQYF. The CDR3 DNA reads as TGTGCCAGCAGCTTAATCAGAGATACGCAGTATTTT.